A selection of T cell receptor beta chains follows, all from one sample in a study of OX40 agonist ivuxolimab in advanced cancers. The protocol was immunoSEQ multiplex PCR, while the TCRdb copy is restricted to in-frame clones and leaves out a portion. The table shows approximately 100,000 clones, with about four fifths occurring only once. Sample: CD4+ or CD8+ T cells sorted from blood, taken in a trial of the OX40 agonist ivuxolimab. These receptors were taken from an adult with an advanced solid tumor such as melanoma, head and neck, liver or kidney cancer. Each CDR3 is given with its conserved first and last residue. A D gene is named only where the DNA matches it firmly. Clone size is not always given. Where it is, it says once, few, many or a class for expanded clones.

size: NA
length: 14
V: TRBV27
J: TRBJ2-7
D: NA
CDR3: CASSRDGSSYEQYF
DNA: TGTGCCAGCAGTCGGGACGGCAGCTCCTACGAGCAGTACTTC

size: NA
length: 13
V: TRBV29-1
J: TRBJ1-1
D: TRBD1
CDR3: CSARTGAAAEAFF
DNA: TGCAGCGCCCGGACAGGGGCGGCCGCTGAAGCTTTCTTT

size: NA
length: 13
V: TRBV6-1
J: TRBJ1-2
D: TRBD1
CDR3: CASSRDRVFGYTF
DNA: TGTGCCAGCAGCCGGGACAGGGTGTTTGGCTACACCTTC

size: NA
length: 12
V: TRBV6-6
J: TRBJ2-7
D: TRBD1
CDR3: CATKTGMGEQYF
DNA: TGTGCCACCAAGACAGGGATGGGGGAGCAGTACTTC

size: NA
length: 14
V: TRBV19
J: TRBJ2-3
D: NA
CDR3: CASSIQRNTDTQYF
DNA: TGTGCCAGTAGTATACAGCGGAACACAGATACGCAGTATTTT

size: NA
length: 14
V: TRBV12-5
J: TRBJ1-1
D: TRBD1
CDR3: CASGLQGASTEAFF
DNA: TGTGCTAGTGGTTTGCAGGGGGCGAGTACTGAAGCTTTCTTT

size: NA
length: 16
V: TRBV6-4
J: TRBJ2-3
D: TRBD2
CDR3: CASSEEAGGYTDTQYF
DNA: TGTGCCAGCAGTGAAGAGGCGGGGGGGTACACAGATACGCAGTATTTT

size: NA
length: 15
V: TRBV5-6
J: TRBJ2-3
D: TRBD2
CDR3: CASSLAAGRTDTQYF
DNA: TGTGCCAGCAGCCTTGCAGCGGGGCGCACAGATACGCAGTATTTT

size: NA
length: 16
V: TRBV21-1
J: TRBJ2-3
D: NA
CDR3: CASSMERDRDTDTQYF
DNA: TGTGCCAGCAGTATGGAACGGGACAGGGACACCGATACGCAGTATTTT

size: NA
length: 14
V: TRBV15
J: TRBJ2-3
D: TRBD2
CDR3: CATSVAGGPDTQYF
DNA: TGTGCCACCAGTGTAGCGGGGGGGCCTGATACGCAGTATTTT

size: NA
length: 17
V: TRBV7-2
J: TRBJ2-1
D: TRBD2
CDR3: CASSLALLAGGHNEQFF
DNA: TGTGCCAGCAGCTTAGCGCTCCTAGCGGGGGGCCACAATGAGCAGTTCTTC

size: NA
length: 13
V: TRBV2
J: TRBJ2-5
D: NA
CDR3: CASSPDNQETQYF
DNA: TGTGCCAGCAGTCCGGACAACCAAGAGACCCAGTACTTC

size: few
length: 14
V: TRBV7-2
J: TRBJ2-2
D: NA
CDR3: CASSSDWGTGELFF
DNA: TGTGCCAGCAGTTCCGACTGGGGAACCGGGGAGCTGTTTTTT

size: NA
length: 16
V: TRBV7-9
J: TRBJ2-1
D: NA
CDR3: CASSLAGLGGHNEQFF
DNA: TGTGCCAGCAGCTTAGCGGGTCTGGGGGGCCACAATGAGCAGTTCTTC

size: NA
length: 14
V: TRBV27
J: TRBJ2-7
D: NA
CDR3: CASSLSGTAYEQYF
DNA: TGTGCCAGCAGTTTATCCGGGACGGCATACGAGCAGTACTTC

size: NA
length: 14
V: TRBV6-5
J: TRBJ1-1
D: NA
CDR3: CASSYGQLNTEAFF
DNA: TGTGCCAGCAGTTACGGACAGTTGAACACTGAAGCTTTCTTT

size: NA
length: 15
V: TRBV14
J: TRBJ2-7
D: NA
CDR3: CASSGTWGRTYEQYF
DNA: TGTGCCAGCAGCGGGACGTGGGGAAGGACCTACGAGCAGTACTTC

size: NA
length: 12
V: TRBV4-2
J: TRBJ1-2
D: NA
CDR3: CASGIPDPALTF
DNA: TGTGCCAGCGGCATCCCGGACCCCGCTCTCACCTTC

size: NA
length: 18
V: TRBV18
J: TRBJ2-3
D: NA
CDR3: CASSPAGVQGPFGDTQYF
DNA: TGTGCCAGCTCACCAGCCGGGGTCCAGGGGCCCTTCGGAGATACGCAGTATTTT

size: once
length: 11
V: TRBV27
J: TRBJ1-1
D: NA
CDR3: CASGMGVKAFF
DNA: TGTGCCAGCGGGATGGGGGTCAAAGCTTTCTTT

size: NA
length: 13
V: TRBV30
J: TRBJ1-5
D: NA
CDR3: CAWTGSSNQPQHF
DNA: TGTGCCTGGACAGGGAGCAGCAATCAGCCCCAGCATTTT

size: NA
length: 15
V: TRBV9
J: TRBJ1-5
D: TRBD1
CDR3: CASSLTGADNQPQHF
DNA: TGTGCCAGCAGCCTCACAGGGGCGGACAATCAGCCCCAGCATTTT

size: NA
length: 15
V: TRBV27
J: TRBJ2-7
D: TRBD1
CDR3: CASSLIRRGHYEQYF
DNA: TGTGCCAGCAGTTTAATCCGTAGGGGGCACTACGAGCAGTACTTC

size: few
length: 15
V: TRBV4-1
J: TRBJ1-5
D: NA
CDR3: CASSQSRGENQPQHF
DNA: TGCGCCAGCAGCCAATCCAGGGGAGAAAATCAGCCCCAGCATTTT

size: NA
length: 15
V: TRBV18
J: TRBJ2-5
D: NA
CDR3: CASSSDRTLGETQYF
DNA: TGTGCCAGCTCCTCGGACCGGACATTGGGAGAGACCCAGTACTTC

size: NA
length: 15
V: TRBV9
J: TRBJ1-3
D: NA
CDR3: CASSETVFSGNTIYF
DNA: TGTGCCAGCAGCGAGACAGTGTTCTCTGGAAACACCATATATTTT

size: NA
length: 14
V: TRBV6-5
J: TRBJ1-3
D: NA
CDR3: CASSLRESGNTIYF
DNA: TGTGCCAGCAGCCTAAGGGAGTCGGGAAACACCATATATTTT

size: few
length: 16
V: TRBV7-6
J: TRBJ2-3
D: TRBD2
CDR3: CASSLASGGDTDTQYF
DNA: TGTGCCAGCAGCTTGGCTAGCGGGGGGGACACAGATACGCAGTATTTT

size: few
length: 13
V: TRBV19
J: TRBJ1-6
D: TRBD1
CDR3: CASTGTGRSPLHF
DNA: TGTGCCAGTACAGGGACAGGGAGATCACCCCTCCACTTT

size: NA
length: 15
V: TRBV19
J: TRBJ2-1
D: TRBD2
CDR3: CASSTGTRDYNEQFF
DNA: TGTGCCAGTAGTACCGGGACTAGGGACTACAATGAGCAGTTCTTC

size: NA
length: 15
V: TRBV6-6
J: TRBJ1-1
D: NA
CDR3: CASSYKLTGNTEAFF
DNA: TGTGCCAGCAGTTACAAATTGACGGGGAACACTGAAGCTTTCTTT

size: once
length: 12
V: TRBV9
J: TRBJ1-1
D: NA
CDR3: CASSVAGGEAFF
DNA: TGTGCCAGCAGCGTAGCGGGGGGTGAAGCTTTCTTT

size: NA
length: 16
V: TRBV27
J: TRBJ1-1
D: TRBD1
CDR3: CASSSGQALLNTEAFF
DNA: TGTGCCAGCAGTTCCGGACAGGCACTCCTGAACACTGAAGCTTTCTTT

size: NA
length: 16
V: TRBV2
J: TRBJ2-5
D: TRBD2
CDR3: CASTPLAGGEQETQYF
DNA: TGTGCCAGCACCCCACTAGCGGGAGGAGAACAAGAGACCCAGTACTTC

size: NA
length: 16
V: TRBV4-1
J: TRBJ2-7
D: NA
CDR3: CASSQSSTDIPYEQYF
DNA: TGCGCCAGCAGCCAATCGAGTACTGATATACCCTACGAGCAGTACTTC

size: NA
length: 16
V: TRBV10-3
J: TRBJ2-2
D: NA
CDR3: CAISESRGGRLGELFF
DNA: TGTGCCATCAGTGAGTCTCGGGGCGGGCGGCTTGGGGAGCTGTTTTTT

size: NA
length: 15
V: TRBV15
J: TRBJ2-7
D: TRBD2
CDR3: CATSRDRPRGGEQYF
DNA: TGTGCCACCAGCAGAGATCGACCCCGGGGGGGCGAGCAGTACTTC

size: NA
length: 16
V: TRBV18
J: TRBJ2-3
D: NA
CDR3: CASSPVLALVSDTQYF
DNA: TGTGCCAGCTCACCCGTCCTAGCGCTGGTCTCAGATACGCAGTATTTT

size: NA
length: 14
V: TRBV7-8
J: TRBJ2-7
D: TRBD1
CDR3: CASSHGQGKGEQYF
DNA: TGTGCCAGCAGCCACGGACAGGGGAAGGGCGAGCAGTACTTC

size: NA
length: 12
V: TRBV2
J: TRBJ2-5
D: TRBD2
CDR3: CASSAGGETQYF
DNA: TGTGCCAGCAGTGCCGGGGGGGAGACCCAGTACTTC

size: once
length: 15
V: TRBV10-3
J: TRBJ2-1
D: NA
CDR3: CAISESLTSYNEQFF
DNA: TGTGCCATCAGTGAGTCTCTGACCTCCTACAATGAGCAGTTCTTC

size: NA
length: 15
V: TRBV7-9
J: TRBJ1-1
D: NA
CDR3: CASSPPTGGRTEAFF
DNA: TGTGCCAGCAGCCCCCCGACGGGGGGGCGCACTGAAGCTTTCTTT